The sequence of this T cell receptor (beta chain) was determined in a study of shared clonotypes between healthy human individuals. Per germline, CDR1 SGHRS and CDR2 YFSETQ. Trimming removed 3 bases from V and 5 bases from J, with 15 bases in between. The length of the CDR3 is 15 residues. The protocol was immunoSEQ multiplex PCR, while the TCRdb copy is restricted to in-frame clones and leaves out a portion. The data hold about 580,000 clones, with about 98% observed a single time. CD8 cells classed as naive were CD45RO-negative and positively selected for CCR7, excluding terminally differentiated effector memory CD45RA+ cells.

The receptor's source is a man aged 25 to 40 in good health. The sample taken for sequencing was naive CD8+ T cells sorted from blood. This chain connects TRBV5-1 to TRBJ2-1, with TRBD1 as a possible D gene (5 bases). DNA of the CDR3: TGCGCCAGCAGCTCCTCCCCTGGACACAACAATGAGCAGTTCTTC. Its protein is CASSSSPGHNNEQFF.